This TCR beta chain originates from a study of cytomegalovirus exposure and HLA in healthy donors (dated by TCRdb to the late 2010s). As for the study more broadly: In an earlier analysis of some 610 of the donors, about 260 Gb of sequence data and 120 million or so unique TCR beta sequences from about 179 million T cells were reported. The later analysis used no new phenotypic data to find candidate immune exposures, relying instead on TCR beta sequences and their occurrence across donors. Besides the first cohort of approximately 710 subjects, a separate validation cohort made up of 120 different subjects was used. An earlier analysis of some 500 of the donors applied high-throughput TCR beta sequencing to assess whether each TCR beta V gene segment acted as functional or pseudogenic. High-throughput TCR immunosequencing, statistical association of individual TCRs with disease status, and machine learning were combined to predict cytomegalovirus infection status. HLA typing included class I and class II loci at four-digit resolution. Five DR-DQ haplotypes were treated as single units for association and clustering because of strong linkage in the cohort. An early release covering just under 650 HLA-typed donors comprised 250 to 350 gigabases of sequencing data and roughly 86 million unique TCR sequences. Genome-wide SNP genotypes for about 65% of the roughly 670 donors were used in a later genetic analysis, which treated that subset as a discovery cohort. Among about 390 genotyped donors of the cohort, an average of approximately 240,000 unique TCR beta nucleotide sequences were sequenced per donor, around 20% of them non-productive. The study aimed to test whether cataloging public T cell receptors could reveal signatures of past pathogen exposure. Among the roughly 400 genotyped donors, approximately 82% belonged to the genetic ancestry cluster associated with self-reported Caucasian donors. The number of typed donors differed by locus: 629-630 for A, B, C, DRB1 and DQB1; 522 for DQA1; roughly 600 for DPA1; and around 490 for DPB1. A later analysis re-examined previously published TCR beta repertoires from several hundred donors and added high-resolution HLA genotyping to investigate patterns of TCR occurrence. All discovery cohort repertoires had been generated using a single sequencing platform. Donor age, sex, ethnicity and CMV serostatus were compiled alongside the repertoire data. Using immunosequencing, the study profiled T cell repertoires from 500 to 800 subjects and related those repertoires to cytomegalovirus serostatus.

Study-level results and caveats: In a later analysis, the rate of TCR association differed among HLA loci, with DRB1 alleles having the most associated TCRs and HLA-C alleles having the fewest. Specific HLA alleles were associated with some 15,000 TCR beta sequences at a false discovery rate of 0.05 in a later analysis. A later analysis reported that several top co-occurrence clusters appeared linked to parvovirus B19, influenza, CMV and Epstein-Barr virus. A cluster of highly shared sequence variants was judged likely to represent a technical artifact of the sequencing pipeline. CMV serostatus was the only immune exposure information available for the cohort. In the study, approximately 150 TCR beta chains were listed as associated with cytomegalovirus. Assigning TCR associations to individual alleles was difficult when HLA alleles, especially DR and DQ, strongly co-occurred. It was suggested by the authors that the approach could potentially be generalized to other disease states and immunological phenotypes. The classifier was reported to diagnose cytomegalovirus status with high specificity and sensitivity in both the original cohort and the validation cohort. An association between a missense DCLRE1C variant and V-gene and J-gene trimming of TCR beta chains was found in a later genetic analysis and replicated in an independent cohort. Because HLA typing was missing for some donors at each locus, association tests included only the typed subset. Compared with equally common non-associated chains, HLA-associated TCR beta chains in a later analysis were more clonally expanded and had lower generation probabilities. According to a later genetic analysis, donors in an Asian-associated ancestry cluster had fewer N-insertions in productive TCRs than the roughly 700-donor mean. In vitro tests confirmed that a few of the cytomegalovirus-associated TCR beta chains recognize cytomegalovirus antigens. A later analysis found that most CMV-associated TCR beta chains appeared HLA-restricted, with HLA associations seemingly driven largely by CMV exposure. Presence/absence analyses assumed roughly uniform sequencing depth across donors, an assumption that may not hold. An earlier analysis of around 500 of the donors showed that most TCR beta V segments appeared in productive rearrangements either about 87% or about 30% of the time, which broadly matched IMGT annotations. Correlated functional status among segregating V segments might reflect linkage disequilibrium, but an unknown experimental factor could not be ruled out. Only TCR beta chains were sequenced in this cohort, and the absence of alpha or paired-chain data limited detectable features. Most TCR sequences were seen in very few donors, while some public TCRs were found in many individuals. A further reported finding was that TCR beta sequences accurately predicted the HLA-A and HLA-B alleles for most subjects in the first cohort. Because counts were too low, roughly 17 rarely observed V segments, including chromosome 9 orphons, were left out of the earlier analysis of approximately 580 of the donors. Some IMGT-functional V segments, including TRBV6-2 and TRBV6-3, could not be distinguished by the 87-base-pair reads and were therefore excluded.

With regard to this clone: The antigen this receptor binds is unknown. No per-base quality is available; no much larger clone lies one base away.

In total, around 600 healthy bone marrow donors made up the cohort. Cohort members were all nominally healthy when sampled, although unrecorded immune exposures were likely present. The donor tested CMV seronegative, placing the donor among the approximately 360 seronegative members of the cohort. Each donor provided a peripheral blood sample, and peripheral blood mononuclear cells were used for TCR beta sequencing. The Qiagen DNeasy Blood Extraction Kit was used to extract genomic DNA from the blood cell samples. Receptor libraries were prepared by the immunoSEQ multiplex PCR assay. For the multiplex PCR, a mixture combining 60 forward primers for TCR Vbeta segments and 13 reverse primers for TCR Jbeta segments was used. The CDR3 region of rearranged TCR beta genes was amplified from genomic DNA by a multiplex PCR assay. Amplified TCR beta libraries were sequenced as 87-base-pair reads on the Illumina HiSeq System. From the authors' description of their analysis: A later analysis counted about 82 million unique TCR beta chains across the approximately 700 repertoires, and roughly 11 million of these chains were shared by at least two donors. Raw reads were error-corrected and collapsed into unique sequences with a nearest-neighbor algorithm that merged closely related sequences to remove PCR and sequencing errors. CDR3 sequences were aligned to IMGT reference sequences to assign V, D and J gene segments. Each retained sequence needed at least a six-nucleotide match to both a V gene segment and a J gene segment. Rearrangements were classified as productive when the CDR3 lacked stop codons and remained in frame with V and J, and all other rearrangements were classified as non-productive. CDR3 was defined by IMGT convention, running from the second conserved V-encoded cysteine to the conserved J-encoded phenylalanine. In an earlier analysis of around 640 of the donors, sequences lacking an unambiguous match to a single V gene segment were excluded. An earlier analysis of 587 of the donors classified V segments as functional when productive rearrangements were above 56.7% and as segregating when the standard deviation between donors was above 5%. A statistical classification framework was built for diagnosing cytomegalovirus status from the catalog of TCR beta chain sequences. V and J gene assignment, in a later analysis, came from comparing TCR nucleotide sequences with IMGT/GENE-DB human TR gene sequences. Using the TCRdist pipeline, a later analysis assigned CDR3 sequences along with most-parsimonious VDJ recombination scenarios. In a later analysis, every TCR beta chain was defined by the combination of its CDR3 amino acid sequence and its V-gene family, and reads without a unique V-gene family were dropped. As a way to deal with suspected cross-contamination and a sequencing artifact, a later analysis dropped 450 to 600 nucleotide sequences that were highly shared and had low generation probability. A later analysis calculated a clonal expansion index for each public chain from normalized within-repertoire ranks of inferred template counts. In a later analysis, generation probabilities were computed using a VDJ recombination model fitted to out-of-frame rearrangements, and the results were checked against IGoR. Hypergeometric tests were used in a later analysis to score TCR-TCR, TCR-HLA and TCR-CMV co-occurrence, with a repertoire-size bias correction applied to the TCR pairs. A later analysis estimated false discovery rates by permuting HLA or CMV assignments 20 times. In a later analysis, co-occurring TCRs were grouped with DBSCAN, and TCRdist sequence similarity was added when clustering was performed within HLA-allele-positive subsets. For co-occurrence clustering, repertoires with fewer than 30,000 or more than 120,000 public chains were excluded, along with a handful of repertoires with anomalous nucleotide sharing. The table was pulled from immuneACCESS by TCRdb, which kept in-frame rearrangements only. Such tables lose some clones; where checked, under half of the loss comes from unresolved V genes, and the rest has no known cause. V and J calls and clone size are as listed in that table; D and trimming were resolved from the DNA. Counted in this sample were around 150,000 clones; approximately 86% of them appeared once. The top ten clones comprise roughly 1.8% of the sample.

Its CDR3 holds 14 amino acids, cysteine through phenylalanine. Just the 42-base CDR3 DNA is kept, in frame starting at base 1. V is pared back by 2 bases and J by 6 bases, with 11 bases lying between the germline termini. As encoded in the germline V gene, CDR1 is MNHNS while CDR2 is SASEGT. Specimen: PBMCs. The sequence derives from a woman under 30 in good health and CMV-seronegative. The chain is assembled from TRBV6-1 and TRBJ1-5; 6 matching bases give a weak D call of TRBD1. The encoded CDR3 is CASSEQGFGQPQHF. The sequence in DNA is TGTGCCAGCAGTGAACAGGGGTTCGGTCAGCCCCAGCATTTT.